Below are 21 T cell receptor beta chains sequenced from a single sample in a study of blood T cell repertoires in COVID-19. Using immunoSEQ multiplex PCR, the repertoire was profiled, and TCRdb retains in-frame clones only, with some absent. This sample carries some 200,000 clones, around four fifths of them seen once, and the ten largest clones take approximately 0.9%. The sequenced material came from peripheral blood. Receptor source: a man between 60 and 75 years old with COVID-19, enrolled during active disease.

Regarding this clone: Other DNA variants within this sample encode the same CDR3. The J gene is TRBJ2-1, the V gene TRBV6-5; TRBD1 agrees at 10 bases. V was clipped by 5 bases and J by 7 bases; unmatched bases: 5. The CDR3 is 14 residues long. Germline CDR1 and CDR2: MNHEY and SVGAGI. The CDR3 nucleotides read TGTGCCAGCAGTCTAGACAGGGGGCGGAATGAGCAGTTCTTC. Translated, it gives CASSLDRGRNEQFF.

This rearrangement joins TRBV3-1 (or the pseudogene TRBV3-2) to TRBJ1-2, with unresolved D. This CDR3 comprises 14 residues. Trimming took off 0 bases at V and 7 bases at J, with 12 bases between the two ends. CDR1 and CDR2 (germline): LGHDT, YNNKEL (reference sequence). CDR3 sequence: CASSQEMGPFGYTF. The CDR3 DNA reads TGTGCCAGCAGCCAAGAAATGGGCCCCTTTGGCTACACCTTC.

The chain carries TRBV9 and TRBJ2-6; tentatively, D is TRBD1 (6 bases). The CDR3 length is 19 residues. Looked up from germline, CDR1 is SGDLS and CDR2 is YYNGEE. Trimming took 2 bases from V and 3 from J, leaving 21 bases between them. CDR3 coding DNA: TGTGCCAGCAGCGTCACCCGAGGAACAGGGATCGTTGGGGCCAACGTCCTGACTTTC. Protein sequence: CASSVTRGTGIVGANVLTF. Looking up the rest from reference TRBV9 and TRBJ2-6 gives the full variable domain: DSGVTQTPKHLITATGQRVTLRCSPRSGDLSVYWYQQSLDQGLQFLIQYYNGEERAKGNILERFSAQQFPDLHSELNLSSLELGDSALYFCASSVTRGTGIVGANVLTFGAGSRLTVL.

V gene TRBV6-6 combines with J gene TRBJ1-3, with 11 bases that match TRBD1. The CDR3 loop spans 15 amino acids. The J segment lost 6 bases and the V segment lost 4 bases, leaving 5 bases of the junction unmatched. Looked up from germline, CDR1 is MNHNY and CDR2 is SVGAGI (reference sequence). CDR3 residues: CASSLGTGGINTIYF. Here the CDR3 DNA reads TGTGCCAGCAGTTTAGGGACAGGGGGTATAAACACCATATATTTT.

J is TRBJ1-5 and V is TRBV6-6; TRBD1 matches at 8 bases. The V and J ends lost 0 bases and 6 bases, in that order; junction bases with no gene match: 1. Germline loops: CDR1 MNHNY, CDR2 SVGAGI (reference sequence). There are 14 residues in the CDR3. CDR3 coding DNA: TGTGCCAGCAGTTACTCAGACAGGGGTCAGCCCCAGCATTTT. This translates into CASSYSDRGQPQHF.

The CDR3: CATRVWGPYNEQFF. CDR3 DNA: TGTGCCACCAGGGTGTGGGGGCCCTACAATGAGCAGTTCTTC. The rearrangement joins TRBV15 to TRBJ2-1, with D tentatively TRBD1 (6 bases). CDR1 LNHNV and CDR2 YYDKDF come from the germline V gene (reference sequence). This CDR3 has 14 residues. Trimming left V 6 bases short and J 2 bases short, with 11 bases between.

The CDR3 coding sequence is TGTGCCAGCAGCCAAGTGGCAGGGGTCGCTTCACCCCTCCACTTT. It is translated as CASSQVAGVASPLHF. The chain uses TRBV3-1 (or the pseudogene TRBV3-2) and TRBJ1-6; tentatively, D is TRBD1 (6 bases). The CDR3 length is 15 residues. Germline V gives CDR1 LGHDT, CDR2 YNNKEL (reference sequence). Trimming removed 1 base at V and 9 bases at J, with 13 bases between.

This rearrangement joins TRBV29-1 to TRBJ1-1; D is unclear. In germline, CDR1 is SQVTM, CDR2 ANQGSEA. The CDR3 totals 12 residues. V was shortened by 5 bases and J by 3 bases, with 10 bases between the two germline ends. In nucleotides, the CDR3 is TGCAGCGTTTCCCGAGTCGACACTGAAGCTTTCTTT. It specifies CSVSRVDTEAFF.

The gene calls are TRBV27 and TRBJ2-1; maybe TRBD1 (6 bases). The CDR3 runs 13 residues. In germline, CDR1 is MNHEY, CDR2 SMNVEV (reference sequence). The germline V and J ends were trimmed by 5 bases and 4 bases, with 9 bases remaining between them. The CDR3 bases are TGTGCCAGCAGTCGACAGGAATACAATGAGCAGTTCTTC. Translated: CASSRQEYNEQFF.

This clone turned up a few times. The CDR3 nucleotides read TGTGCCAGCAGAGCAGGGTTAGGACAGCCCCAGCATTTT. Its protein product is CASRAGLGQPQHF. The chain links TRBV6-6 to TRBJ1-5; D perhaps matches TRBD1 (5 bases). The CDR3 is 13 amino acids. In germline, CDR1 is MNHNY, CDR2 SVGAGI (reference sequence). V was trimmed by 6 bases and J by 7 bases, leaving 13 bases between them.

This clone was detected only once. The chain couples TRBV5-5 to TRBJ2-5; 11 bases agree with TRBD1. J lost 4 bases, V lost 5 bases, and 7 bases had no gene match. Germline V CDR1 and CDR2: SGHKS, YYEKEE (reference sequence). The CDR3 contains 15 residues. The CDR3 is CASRPGTGGRETQYF. The CDR3 DNA reads TGTGCCAGCAGACCCGGGACAGGGGGGAGAGAGACCCAGTACTTC.

The chain combines TRBV6-2 or TRBV6-3 with TRBJ2-4; D is perhaps TRBD1 (6 bases). Germline CDR1 reads MNHEY; CDR2 reads SVGEGT. Trimming left V 5 bases short and J 0 bases short, with 11 bases between. This CDR3 is 15 amino acids long. The CDR3 sequence: CASSRQELAKNIQYF. CDR3 in DNA: TGTGCCAGCAGTCGACAGGAGCTAGCCAAAAACATTCAGTACTTC.

J is TRBJ1-5 and V is TRBV2; D not resolved. The V gene's germline CDR1 is SNHLY and CDR2 FYNNEI. CDR3 length: 15 residues. Trimming pared 5 bases from V and 5 bases from J, leaving 16 bases between. CDR3 region: CASSQEVEGYQPQHF. DNA of the CDR3: TGTGCCAGCAGTCAAGAGGTGGAGGGTTATCAGCCCCAGCATTTT.

This chain joins TRBV4-1 and TRBJ2-7, with 7 positions matching TRBD1. V shed 0 bases and J 0 bases; nucleotides not matched to a gene: 5. The CDR3 runs 16 residues. Germline V CDR1 and CDR2: MGHRA, YSYEKL. The CDR3 DNA reads TGCGCCAGCAGCCAAGAAGTGGCAGGGGGCTCCTACGAGCAGTACTTC. This translates into CASSQEVAGGSYEQYF.

J is TRBJ1-6 and V is TRBV7-8, with D possibly being TRBD1 (5 bases). V was clipped by 4 bases and J by 6 bases, with 13 bases between them. Germline-derived CDR1 and CDR2 are SGHVS and FQNEAQ. CDR3 length: 15 amino acids. CDR3 in amino acids: CASSSGGSINSPLHF. The CDR3, as DNA: TGTGCCAGCAGCTCTGGGGGGAGCATTAATTCACCCCTCCACTTT.

The rearrangement links TRBV29-1 to TRBJ1-4; D call uncertain. Germline V gives CDR1 SQVTM, CDR2 ANQGSEA. V lost 7 bases and J lost 0, with 15 bases in between. The CDR3 has 15 amino acids. CDR3: CSALTPVATNEKLFF. CDR3 in DNA: TGCAGCGCCCTGACACCAGTGGCAACTAATGAAAAACTGTTTTTT.

This chain links TRBV5-1 with TRBJ2-5; 11 nucleotides line up with TRBD2. There are 15 residues in the CDR3. Germline CDR1 and CDR2: SGHRS and YFSETQ. Unmatched junction bases numbered 3, after V lost 3 bases and J lost 2 bases. CDR3 sequence: CASSSTSGTQETQYF. CDR3 DNA sequence: TGCGCCAGCAGCTCGACTAGCGGGACGCAAGAGACCCAGTACTTC.

This chain uses TRBV9 with TRBJ1-5, with D possibly matching TRBD1 (6 bases). The CDR3 is 14 amino acids. V shed 7 bases and J shed 1 base, with 12 bases lying between them. The germline V gene encodes CDR1 SGDLS and CDR2 YYNGEE. CDR3 amino acids: CASQIRGSNQPQHF. CDR3 DNA: TGTGCCAGCCAGATCAGGGGAAGCAATCAGCCCCAGCATTTT.

This chain links TRBV7-2 with TRBJ2-5; D is possibly TRBD1 (6 bases). V was cut by 1 base and J by 5 bases, with 11 bases left in between. Germline CDR1 and CDR2: SGHTA and FQGNSA. The CDR3 loop spans 14 amino acids. The CDR3: CASSLGRGRETQYF. The CDR3 DNA reads TGTGCCAGCAGCTTAGGCAGGGGTAGGGAGACCCAGTACTTC. The variable domain in full, completed from reference TRBV7-2 and TRBJ2-5, reads GAGVSQSPSNKVTEKGKDVELRCDPISGHTALYWYRQSLGQGLEFLIYFQGNSAPDKSGLPSDRFSAERTGGSVSTLTIQRTQQEDSAVYLCASSLGRGRETQYFGPGTRLLVL.

This chain uses TRBV7-2 with TRBJ2-3, with TRBD1 matching 8 bases. CDR1 SGHTA and CDR2 FQGNSA come from the germline V gene. The CDR3 totals 13 residues. Trimming took 3 bases from V and 8 from J; bases not matched to a gene: 4. The CDR3 nucleotides are TGTGCCAGCAGCTTTCAGGGGGCGGGTACGCAGTATTTT. Translation: CASSFQGAGTQYF.

The CDR3 sequence is CASTVGTGQSYNSPLHF. CDR3 in DNA: TGTGCCAGCACGGTCGGGACAGGGCAATCCTATAATTCACCCCTCCACTTT. The chain couples TRBV25-1 to TRBJ1-6; 9 nucleotides line up with TRBD1. CDR1 is MGHDK and CDR2 is SYGVNS in the germline V gene. The junction had 8 bases not matched to a gene; V was cut back by 7 bases and J by 1 base. The CDR3 loop spans 17 amino acids.